These T cell receptor beta chains were read from a single sample in a study of T cells in localized non-small cell lung cancer. Sequencing was performed with immunoSEQ multiplex PCR; in TCRdb, only in-frame clones are kept and a portion is missing. The sample lists about 47,000 clones, more than 85% seen once, with roughly 2.5% in the top ten. The starting material was PBMCs, obtained before any cancer treatment. Source of these receptors: a man between 40 and 70 years old with stage II lung adenocarcinoma. CDR3s include the opening cysteine and the closing phenylalanine or tryptophan. D genes are given only for firm matches. The size entry is marked missing in some rows and otherwise reads once, few, many or a size class.

j_call: TRBJ1-1; v_call: TRBV2; d_call: TRBD1; clone_size: -; cdr3_nt: TGTGCCAGCAGTGGACAGGGGAGATTCATGAACACTGAAGCTTTCTTT; cdr3_aa: CASSGQGRFMNTEAFF
j_call: TRBJ2-2; v_call: TRBV9; d_call: -; clone_size: -; cdr3_nt: TGTGCCAGCAGCGAGGACGTGGCCGGGGAGCTGTTTTTT; cdr3_aa: CASSEDVAGELFF
j_call: TRBJ1-1; v_call: TRBV11-2; d_call: -; clone_size: -; cdr3_nt: TGTGCCAGCAGCCGGGGAGGAGGTGGCACTGAAGCTTTCTTT; cdr3_aa: CASSRGGGGTEAFF
j_call: TRBJ2-4; v_call: TRBV28; d_call: -; clone_size: -; cdr3_nt: TGTGCCAGCAGTTCCCGGGACGTGGGCAAAAACATTCAGTACTTC; cdr3_aa: CASSSRDVGKNIQYF
j_call: TRBJ2-2; v_call: TRBV2; d_call: -; clone_size: -; cdr3_nt: TGTGCCAGCAGTGAAACCAGTCGGAACACCGGGGAGCTGTTTTTT; cdr3_aa: CASSETSRNTGELFF
j_call: TRBJ2-1; v_call: TRBV5-1; d_call: TRBD2; clone_size: -; cdr3_nt: TGCGCCAGCAGCTCGCAGCGGGGGGGAATCTACAATGAGCAGTTCTTC; cdr3_aa: CASSSQRGGIYNEQFF
j_call: TRBJ2-3; v_call: TRBV9; d_call: TRBD1; clone_size: -; cdr3_nt: TGTGCCAGCAGCGTTCAGGGGGTGGCAGATACGCAGTATTTT; cdr3_aa: CASSVQGVADTQYF
j_call: TRBJ1-1; v_call: TRBV5-4; d_call: -; clone_size: few; cdr3_nt: TGTGCCAGCAGCTTGGATTTAGTGGGGAACACTGAAGCTTTCTTT; cdr3_aa: CASSLDLVGNTEAFF
j_call: TRBJ2-1; v_call: TRBV18; d_call: TRBD2; clone_size: -; cdr3_nt: TGTGCCAGCTCACCTCTAGTCGAGGCGGGGGGACACAATGAGCAGTTCTTC; cdr3_aa: CASSPLVEAGGHNEQFF
j_call: TRBJ2-1; v_call: TRBV5-1; d_call: TRBD1; clone_size: -; cdr3_nt: TGCGCCAGCATCGGGACAGGGTACAATGAGCAGTTCTTC; cdr3_aa: CASIGTGYNEQFF
j_call: TRBJ2-3; v_call: TRBV6-1; d_call: -; clone_size: -; cdr3_nt: TGTGCCAGCTTTCGACAGGCCGCTAGCACAGATACGCAGTATTTT; cdr3_aa: CASFRQAASTDTQYF
j_call: TRBJ1-2; v_call: TRBV27; d_call: -; clone_size: once; cdr3_nt: TGTGCCAGCAGTTCCTTGACGACACCCCCCTATGGCTACACCTTC; cdr3_aa: CASSSLTTPPYGYTF
j_call: TRBJ2-2; v_call: TRBV6-1; d_call: TRBD1; clone_size: -; cdr3_nt: TGTGCCAGCAGTACGACAGGGGCGTTCTCCGGGGAGCTGTTTTTT; cdr3_aa: CASSTTGAFSGELFF
j_call: TRBJ1-5; v_call: TRBV19; d_call: -; clone_size: -; cdr3_nt: TGTGCCAGTAGTACTCGACAGGGCAATCAGCCCCAGCATTTT; cdr3_aa: CASSTRQGNQPQHF
j_call: TRBJ1-5; v_call: TRBV6-6; d_call: -; clone_size: -; cdr3_nt: TGTGCCAGCAGCTATAAACAGGCAAACAATCAGCCCCAGCATTTT; cdr3_aa: CASSYKQANNQPQHF
j_call: TRBJ1-5; v_call: TRBV5-6; d_call: -; clone_size: -; cdr3_nt: TGTGCCAGCAGTAACTCCGGGACCCACAATCAGCCCCAGCATTTT; cdr3_aa: CASSNSGTHNQPQHF
j_call: TRBJ1-2; v_call: TRBV5-1; d_call: -; clone_size: -; cdr3_nt: TGCGCCAGCAGCTTGCAACAGAACTACTATGGCTACACCTTC; cdr3_aa: CASSLQQNYYGYTF
j_call: TRBJ2-1; v_call: TRBV5-4; d_call: TRBD1; clone_size: -; cdr3_nt: TGTGCCAGCAGCTTACCGGGACAGGGAAAGAATGAGCAGTTCTTC; cdr3_aa: CASSLPGQGKNEQFF
j_call: TRBJ2-1; v_call: TRBV5-1; d_call: TRBD1; clone_size: -; cdr3_nt: TGCGCCAGCAGCTTGTACCCGGGACAGGGAATGTTCTTC; cdr3_aa: CASSLYPGQGMFF
j_call: TRBJ1-5; v_call: TRBV6-1; d_call: -; clone_size: -; cdr3_nt: TGTGCCAGCAGCCAAGGGGACAGCAATCAGCCCCAGCATTTT; cdr3_aa: CASSQGDSNQPQHF
j_call: TRBJ2-3; v_call: TRBV7-3; d_call: -; clone_size: -; cdr3_nt: TGTGCCAGCAGCTTAACCCTGGACGGATCTAGCACAGATACGCAGTATTTT; cdr3_aa: CASSLTLDGSSTDTQYF
j_call: TRBJ1-1; v_call: TRBV5-6; d_call: TRBD1; clone_size: -; cdr3_nt: TGTGCCAGCAGCTATTCCTTGCCGGGACAGGGTGGCCCTAGGGCTGAAGCTTTCTTT; cdr3_aa: CASSYSLPGQGGPRAEAFF
j_call: TRBJ1-1; v_call: TRBV18; d_call: -; clone_size: once; cdr3_nt: TGTGCCAGCTCACCACTAAAACAAAGCATGAACACTGAAGCTTTCTTT; cdr3_aa: CASSPLKQSMNTEAFF
j_call: TRBJ2-1; v_call: TRBV18; d_call: -; clone_size: -; cdr3_nt: TGTGCCAGCTCACTGGACAGTTTTAGCTCCTACAATGAGCAGTTCTTC; cdr3_aa: CASSLDSFSSYNEQFF
j_call: TRBJ1-6; v_call: TRBV6-1; d_call: -; clone_size: few; cdr3_nt: TGTGCCAGCAGTTTCCGATCACCCCTCCACTTT; cdr3_aa: CASSFRSPLHF
j_call: TRBJ1-3; v_call: TRBV6-1; d_call: -; clone_size: once; cdr3_nt: TGTGCCAGCACTGAATATTATTTCTCTGGAAACACCATATATTTT; cdr3_aa: CASTEYYFSGNTIYF
j_call: TRBJ1-2; v_call: TRBV27; d_call: -; clone_size: -; cdr3_nt: TGTGCCAGCAGAAAAACCGGGGTCTGGGGCTACACCTTC; cdr3_aa: CASRKTGVWGYTF
j_call: TRBJ1-2; v_call: TRBV4-1; d_call: -; clone_size: -; cdr3_nt: TGCGCCAGCAGCCAAGGGATAGGGGCAGGAGGCTACACCTTC; cdr3_aa: CASSQGIGAGGYTF
j_call: TRBJ1-1; v_call: TRBV6-5; d_call: -; clone_size: few; cdr3_nt: TGTGCCAGCAGTTACGCGAGGCAACCACGTAACACTGAAGCTTTCTTT; cdr3_aa: CASSYARQPRNTEAFF
j_call: TRBJ2-3; v_call: TRBV11-2; d_call: TRBD1; clone_size: -; cdr3_nt: TGTGCCAGCAGCTTAGTTGGGACAGGGACTAGCACAGATACGCAGTATTTT; cdr3_aa: CASSLVGTGTSTDTQYF
j_call: TRBJ1-1; v_call: TRBV7-3; d_call: -; clone_size: -; cdr3_nt: TGTGCCAGCAGCTTGGACAGGAACACTGAAGCTTTCTTT; cdr3_aa: CASSLDRNTEAFF
j_call: TRBJ2-1; v_call: TRBV19; d_call: TRBD2; clone_size: -; cdr3_nt: TGTGCCAGTAGCCCCGGCCGGGGGGGCCAAAATGAGCAGTTCTTC; cdr3_aa: CASSPGRGGQNEQFF
j_call: TRBJ1-1; v_call: TRBV19; d_call: TRBD1; clone_size: -; cdr3_nt: TGTGCCAGTAGTATACAGGGGGCTGGGGACACTGAAGCTTTCTTT; cdr3_aa: CASSIQGAGDTEAFF
j_call: TRBJ1-1; v_call: TRBV5-6; d_call: -; clone_size: -; cdr3_nt: TGTGCCAGCAGCCCAGGGACTATGGAAGCTTTCTTT; cdr3_aa: CASSPGTMEAFF
j_call: TRBJ2-3; v_call: TRBV4-1; d_call: TRBD2; clone_size: once; cdr3_nt: TGCGCCAGCAGCCACCCGGGACTAGCGGGGGGGCCGGATCGAGATACGCAGTATTTT; cdr3_aa: CASSHPGLAGGPDRDTQYF
j_call: TRBJ2-2; v_call: TRBV5-4; d_call: -; clone_size: -; cdr3_nt: TGTGCCAGCTCGCCGACAGAACACACCGGGGAGCTGTTTTTT; cdr3_aa: CASSPTEHTGELFF
j_call: TRBJ2-2; v_call: TRBV19; d_call: -; clone_size: -; cdr3_nt: TGTGCCAGTAAATGGGCCGGGGAGCTGTTTTTT; cdr3_aa: CASKWAGELFF
j_call: TRBJ2-1; v_call: TRBV4-2; d_call: TRBD2; clone_size: -; cdr3_nt: TGTGCCAGCAGCCGAATCCCTACCTCGGGACTAGTCTCCTACAATGAGCAGTTCTTC; cdr3_aa: CASSRIPTSGLVSYNEQFF
j_call: TRBJ2-6; v_call: TRBV9; d_call: -; clone_size: -; cdr3_nt: TGTGCCAGCAGTGCCTACTCTGGGGCCAACGTCCTGACTTTC; cdr3_aa: CASSAYSGANVLTF
j_call: TRBJ1-5; v_call: TRBV5-5; d_call: -; clone_size: -; cdr3_nt: TGTGCCAGCAGCTTGCACGGGGAGGAGGCTCAGCCCCAGCATTTT; cdr3_aa: CASSLHGEEAQPQHF
j_call: TRBJ1-1; v_call: TRBV5-4; d_call: -; clone_size: once; cdr3_nt: TGTGCCAGCAGCTTGGTAGGCCCCAGGAACACTGAAGCTTTCTTT; cdr3_aa: CASSLVGPRNTEAFF
j_call: TRBJ2-1; v_call: TRBV5-1; d_call: TRBD2; clone_size: -; cdr3_nt: TGCGCCAGCAGATGGACTAGCGGGGGGAATGAGCAGTTCTTC; cdr3_aa: CASRWTSGGNEQFF
j_call: TRBJ2-1; v_call: TRBV10-2; d_call: -; clone_size: -; cdr3_nt: TGCGCCAGCAGTGAGGGGGGGCAACAGGGCCTTTACAATGAGCAGTTCTTC; cdr3_aa: CASSEGGQQGLYNEQFF
j_call: TRBJ2-3; v_call: TRBV2; d_call: -; clone_size: -; cdr3_nt: TGTGCCAGCAGCGTAGACAGCACAGATACGCAGTATTTT; cdr3_aa: CASSVDSTDTQYF
j_call: TRBJ1-2; v_call: TRBV19; d_call: -; clone_size: -; cdr3_nt: TGTGCCAGTAACAATGGGAGAAAACGGGACAAAGGCTACACCTTC; cdr3_aa: CASNNGRKRDKGYTF
j_call: TRBJ2-1; v_call: TRBV5-4; d_call: TRBD2; clone_size: -; cdr3_nt: TGTGCCAGCAGTTCCTGGGGAGCGGGGGGGCCAGGGGACAATGAGCAGTTCTTC; cdr3_aa: CASSSWGAGGPGDNEQFF
j_call: TRBJ1-2; v_call: TRBV5-1; d_call: -; clone_size: few; cdr3_nt: TGCGCCAGCAGCTTGGCACCAACTTCCCGAAGGAATATTAACTATGGCTACACCTTC; cdr3_aa: CASSLAPTSRRNINYGYTF
j_call: TRBJ2-1; v_call: TRBV11-1; d_call: TRBD1; clone_size: once; cdr3_nt: TGTGCCAGCAGCTTAGGACAGGGAAGGGAGCAGTTCTTC; cdr3_aa: CASSLGQGREQFF
j_call: TRBJ2-5; v_call: TRBV11-2; d_call: -; clone_size: once; cdr3_nt: TGTGCCAGCACCTTGTATGGACAGCCGCAAGAGACCCAGTACTTC; cdr3_aa: CASTLYGQPQETQYF
j_call: TRBJ2-1; v_call: TRBV5-4; d_call: TRBD2; clone_size: -; cdr3_nt: TGTGCCAGCAGCTTCCCTCAGCCGGGACTAGCGGGGGGGAACAATGAGCAGTTCTTC; cdr3_aa: CASSFPQPGLAGGNNEQFF
j_call: TRBJ2-1; v_call: TRBV11-1; d_call: -; clone_size: -; cdr3_nt: TGTGCCAGCAGCTTATTTGGCTCCTACAATGAGCAGTTCTTC; cdr3_aa: CASSLFGSYNEQFF
j_call: TRBJ2-5; v_call: TRBV12-5; d_call: TRBD1; clone_size: -; cdr3_nt: TGTGCTAGTGGCTTTCGACAGGGAGAGACCCAGTACTTC; cdr3_aa: CASGFRQGETQYF
j_call: TRBJ2-1; v_call: TRBV19; d_call: -; clone_size: -; cdr3_nt: TGTGCCAGTAGTCGTTCCAATGAGCAGTTCTTC; cdr3_aa: CASSRSNEQFF
j_call: TRBJ1-1; v_call: TRBV12-5; d_call: -; clone_size: once; cdr3_nt: TGTGCTAGTGGTTTGGCCCTCATGGAGCCCATGAACACTGAAGCTTTCTTT; cdr3_aa: CASGLALMEPMNTEAFF
j_call: TRBJ1-4; v_call: TRBV2; d_call: TRBD1; clone_size: -; cdr3_nt: TGTGCCAGCAACCTAAGGGGGACAGGGGGATTAACTAATGAAAAACTGTTTTTT; cdr3_aa: CASNLRGTGGLTNEKLFF
j_call: TRBJ1-3; v_call: TRBV6-1; d_call: -; clone_size: -; cdr3_nt: TGTGCCAGCGACTCAGGGTTCTCTGGAAACACCATATATTTT; cdr3_aa: CASDSGFSGNTIYF
j_call: TRBJ1-5; v_call: TRBV5-5; d_call: -; clone_size: -; cdr3_nt: TGTGCCAGCAGCTTGACAAGGCAGCCCCAGCATTTT; cdr3_aa: CASSLTRQPQHF